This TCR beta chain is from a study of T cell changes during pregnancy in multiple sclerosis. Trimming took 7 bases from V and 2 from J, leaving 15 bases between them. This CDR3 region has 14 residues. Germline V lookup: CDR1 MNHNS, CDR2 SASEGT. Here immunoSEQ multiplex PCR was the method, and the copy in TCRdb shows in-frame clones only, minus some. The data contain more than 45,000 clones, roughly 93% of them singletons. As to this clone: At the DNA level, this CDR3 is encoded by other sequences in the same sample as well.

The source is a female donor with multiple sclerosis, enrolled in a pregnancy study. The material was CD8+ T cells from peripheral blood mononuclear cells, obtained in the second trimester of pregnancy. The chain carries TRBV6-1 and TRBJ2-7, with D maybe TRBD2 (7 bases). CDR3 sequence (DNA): TGTGCCAGCAAGGGAGGGGGGTCGGCCTACGAGCAGTACTTC. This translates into CASKGGGSAYEQYF.